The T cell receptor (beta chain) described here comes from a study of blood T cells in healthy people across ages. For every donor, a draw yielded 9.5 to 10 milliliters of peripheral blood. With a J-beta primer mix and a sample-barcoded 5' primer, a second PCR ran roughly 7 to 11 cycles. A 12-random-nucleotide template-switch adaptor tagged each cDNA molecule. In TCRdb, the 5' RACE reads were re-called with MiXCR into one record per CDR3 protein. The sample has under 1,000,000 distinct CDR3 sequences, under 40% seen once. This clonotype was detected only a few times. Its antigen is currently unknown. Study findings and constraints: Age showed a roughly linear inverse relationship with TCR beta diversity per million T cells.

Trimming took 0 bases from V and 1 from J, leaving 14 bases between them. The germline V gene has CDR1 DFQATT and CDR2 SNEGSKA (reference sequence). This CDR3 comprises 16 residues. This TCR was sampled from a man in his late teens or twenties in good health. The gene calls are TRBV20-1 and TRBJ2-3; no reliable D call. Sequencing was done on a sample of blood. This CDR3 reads CSARDLDSRGTDTQYF. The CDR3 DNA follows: TGCAGTGCTAGAGATCTCGACTCCCGGGGCACAGATACGCAGTATTTT.